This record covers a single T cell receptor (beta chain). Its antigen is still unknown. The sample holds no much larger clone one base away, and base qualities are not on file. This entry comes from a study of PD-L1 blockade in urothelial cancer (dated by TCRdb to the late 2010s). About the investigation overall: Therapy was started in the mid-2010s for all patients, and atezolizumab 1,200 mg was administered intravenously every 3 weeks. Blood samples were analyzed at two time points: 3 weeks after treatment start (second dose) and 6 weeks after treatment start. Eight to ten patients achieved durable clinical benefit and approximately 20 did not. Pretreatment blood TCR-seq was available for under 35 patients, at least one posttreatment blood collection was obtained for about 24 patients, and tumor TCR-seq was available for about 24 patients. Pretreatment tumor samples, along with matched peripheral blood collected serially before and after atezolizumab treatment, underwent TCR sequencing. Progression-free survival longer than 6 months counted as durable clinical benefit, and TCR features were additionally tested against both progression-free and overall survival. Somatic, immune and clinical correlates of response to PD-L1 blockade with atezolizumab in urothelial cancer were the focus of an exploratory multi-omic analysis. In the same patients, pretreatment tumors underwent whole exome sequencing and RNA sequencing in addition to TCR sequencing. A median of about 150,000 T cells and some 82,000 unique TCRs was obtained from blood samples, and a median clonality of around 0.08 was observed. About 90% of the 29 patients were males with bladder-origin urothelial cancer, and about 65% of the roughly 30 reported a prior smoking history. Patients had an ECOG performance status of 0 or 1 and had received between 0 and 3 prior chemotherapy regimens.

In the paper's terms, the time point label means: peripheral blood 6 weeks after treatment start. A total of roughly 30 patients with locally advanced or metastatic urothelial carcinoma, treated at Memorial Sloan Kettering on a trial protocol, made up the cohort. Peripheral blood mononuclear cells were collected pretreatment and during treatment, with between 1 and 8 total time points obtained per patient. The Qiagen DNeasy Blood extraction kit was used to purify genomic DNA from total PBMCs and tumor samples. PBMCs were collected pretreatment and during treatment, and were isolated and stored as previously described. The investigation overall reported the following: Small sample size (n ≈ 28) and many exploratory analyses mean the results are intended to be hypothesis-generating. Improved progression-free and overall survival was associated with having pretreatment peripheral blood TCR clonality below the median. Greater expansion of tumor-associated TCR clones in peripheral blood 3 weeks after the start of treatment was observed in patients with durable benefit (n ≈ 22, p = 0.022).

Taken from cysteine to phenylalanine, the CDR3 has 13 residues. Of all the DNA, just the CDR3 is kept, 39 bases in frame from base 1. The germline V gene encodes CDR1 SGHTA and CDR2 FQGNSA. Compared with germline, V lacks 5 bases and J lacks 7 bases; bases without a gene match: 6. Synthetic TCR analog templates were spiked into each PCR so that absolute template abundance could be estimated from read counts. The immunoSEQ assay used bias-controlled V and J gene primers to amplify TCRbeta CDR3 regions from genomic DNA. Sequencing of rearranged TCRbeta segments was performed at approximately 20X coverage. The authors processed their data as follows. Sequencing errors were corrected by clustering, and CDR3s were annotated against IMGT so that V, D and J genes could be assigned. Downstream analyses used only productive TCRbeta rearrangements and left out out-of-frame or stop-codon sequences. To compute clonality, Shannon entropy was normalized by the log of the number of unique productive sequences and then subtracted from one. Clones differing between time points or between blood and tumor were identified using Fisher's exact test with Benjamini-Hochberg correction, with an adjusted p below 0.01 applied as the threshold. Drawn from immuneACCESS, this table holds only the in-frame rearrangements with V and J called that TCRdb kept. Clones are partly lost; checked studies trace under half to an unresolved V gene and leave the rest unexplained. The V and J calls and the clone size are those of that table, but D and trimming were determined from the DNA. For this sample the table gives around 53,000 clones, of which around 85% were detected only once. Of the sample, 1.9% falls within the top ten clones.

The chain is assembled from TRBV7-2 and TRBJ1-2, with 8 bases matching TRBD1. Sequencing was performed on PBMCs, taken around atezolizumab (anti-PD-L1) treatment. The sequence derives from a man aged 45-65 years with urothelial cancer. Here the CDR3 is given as CASSPDRVGGYTF. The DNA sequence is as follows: TGTGCCAGCAGCCCGGACAGGGTGGGTGGCTACACCTTC.